These 24 T cell receptor beta chains originate from one sample sequenced in a study of beta chain features in type 1 diabetes. Study-wide findings and caveats: Type 1 diabetes patients had TCRB CDR3s that were shorter (moderately but significantly so) in all four CD4+ subsets.

Expressed TCRB transcripts were sequenced because the isolated RNA had all been reverse transcribed beforehand. Repertoires were generated with immunoSEQ multiplex PCR, while TCRdb's copy carries only in-frame clones and drops some. In the table there are over 650,000 clones, around 15% of which are singletons. No cognate antigen is known for these TCRs. Sequenced: naive CD4+ T cells from blood. Receptors originate from a man between 18 and 29 years old with type 1 diabetes.

This chain uses TRBV18 with TRBJ2-7; tentatively, D is TRBD1 (6 bases). V was trimmed by 5 bases and J by 2 bases, leaving 16 bases between them. The length of the CDR3 is 15 residues. Germline lookup yields CDR1 KGHSH and CDR2 LQKENI. DNA of the CDR3: TGTGCCAGCTCAACGCAGGGGACGAAGCCCTACGAGCAGTACTTC. This sequence encodes CASSTQGTKPYEQYF.

The chain joins TRBV28 to TRBJ1-5, with a weak D call TRBD1 (6 bases). Germline V gene data show CDR1 as MDHEN and CDR2 as SYDVKM. The CDR3 spans 14 residues. Trimming removed 7 bases at V and 5 bases at J, with 15 bases between. Here the CDR3 DNA reads TGTGCCAGCATCAATGGACAGAGGGATCAGCCCCAGCATTTT. It specifies CASINGQRDQPQHF.

This clone was observed a few times. The V gene is TRBV30, the J gene TRBJ2-5; D is perhaps TRBD1 (6 bases). Trimming removed 5 bases from V and 1 base from J, with 8 bases in between. The CDR3 has 12 amino acids. Germline CDR1 reads GTSNPN; CDR2 reads SVGIG (reference sequence). CDR3 DNA sequence: TGTGCCTGGCAGGACAGCCAAGAGACCCAGTACTTC. It encodes CAWQDSQETQYF. Full variable domain (rest looked up from reference TRBV30 and TRBJ2-5): SQTIHQWPATLVQPVGSPLSLECTVEGTSNPNLYWYRQAAGRGLQLLFYSVGIGQISSEVPQNLSASRPQDRQFILSSKKLLLSDSGFYLCAWQDSQETQYFGPGTRLLVL.

The rearrangement links TRBV4-3 to TRBJ2-1; 8 bases align to TRBD1. The trim removed 4 bases at V and 2 bases at J, leaving 10 bases unmatched. CDR1 LGHNA and CDR2 YSLEER come from the germline V gene. This CDR3 region has 17 residues. The CDR3 reads CASSRILTGETYNEQFF. CDR3 nucleotide sequence: TGCGCCAGCAGCCGAATACTGACAGGGGAGACCTACAATGAGCAGTTCTTC.

This clone has only a few counts. The chain recombines TRBV5-4 with TRBJ2-1, with 10 bases identical to TRBD2. V was clipped by 6 bases and J by 4 bases; unmatched bases: 7. In germline, CDR1 is SGHNT, CDR2 YYREEE (reference sequence). This CDR3 spans 15 amino acids. The chain's CDR3 is CASTLAGALYNEQFF. In DNA, the CDR3 is TGTGCCAGCACCCTAGCGGGAGCACTATACAATGAGCAGTTCTTC.

CDR3 DNA sequence: TGTGCCAGCAGCTTAGTAGGGACTAGAGATGAGCAGTTCTTC. Protein sequence: CASSLVGTRDEQFF. This chain links TRBV7-2 with TRBJ2-1; TRBD2 matches 8 bases. Germline-derived CDR1 and CDR2 are SGHTA and FQGNSA. The ends lost 1 base at V and 8 bases at J; junction bases unmatched: 4. The CDR3 is made up of 14 amino acids.

The rearrangement uses TRBV9 and TRBJ1-6; D perhaps matches TRBD1 (5 bases). In germline, CDR1 is SGDLS, CDR2 YYNGEE. V was pared by 7 bases and J by 5 bases, with 13 bases between. This CDR3 has 14 amino acids. The chain's CDR3 is CASGLGVNNSPLHF. CDR3 DNA sequence: TGTGCCAGCGGACTAGGGGTTAATAATTCACCCCTCCACTTT.

This clone was detected only a few times. CDR3 protein: CASRPRGNTEAFF. The CDR3 DNA sequence: TGTGCCAGCAGGCCCAGAGGGAACACTGAAGCTTTCTTT. The chain uses TRBV6-1 and TRBJ1-1; the D is unclear. With 6 bases removed from V and 1 base from J, the gap between germline ends came to 9 bases. This CDR3 is built from 13 residues. Germline V gives CDR1 MNHNS, CDR2 SASEGT.

This clone turned up a few times. The J gene is TRBJ2-5, the V gene TRBV2; D gene ambiguous. Trimming pared 8 bases from V and 0 bases from J, leaving 13 bases between. CDR3 length: 14 residues. In germline, CDR1 is SNHLY, CDR2 FYNNEI. The CDR3: CASQLTDHQETQYF. The CDR3 bases are TGTGCCAGCCAATTGACGGACCACCAAGAGACCCAGTACTTC.

The chain has TRBV6-5 and TRBJ1-2; unclear D gene. V shed 0 bases and J shed 7 bases, with 9 bases lying between them. Germline CDR1 reads MNHEY; CDR2 reads SVGAGI. The CDR3 contains 13 residues. In nucleotides, the CDR3 is TGTGCCAGCAGTTACTCCCCGGTCGGTGGCTACACCTTC. Its protein is CASSYSPVGGYTF.

This clone was observed a few times. The CDR3 spells CASSPLHDGDCEQYF. The CDR3 nucleotides are TGTGCCAGCAGCCCCCTCCATGATGGAGACTGCGAGCAGTACTTC. The chain combines TRBV9 with TRBJ2-7; no firm D call. The ends were cut back, 4 bases at V and 6 bases at J, with 20 bases in the middle. The length of the CDR3 is 15 residues. Germline V gene lookup returns CDR1 SGDLS and CDR2 YYNGEE.

The chain employs TRBV30 and TRBJ2-2, with D uncertain. Trimming took off 0 bases at V and 2 bases at J, with 10 bases between the two ends. Germline assignment: CDR1 GTSNPN and CDR2 SVGIG (reference sequence). This CDR3 region has 15 residues. In DNA form, the CDR3 reads TGTGCCTGGAGTGTACTCAGGTCCAACACCGGGGAGCTGTTTTTT. Translated: CAWSVLRSNTGELFF. Together with reference TRBV30 and TRBJ2-2, the CDR3 gives the full variable domain: SQTIHQWPATLVQPVGSPLSLECTVEGTSNPNLYWYRQAAGRGLQLLFYSVGIGQISSEVPQNLSASRPQDRQFILSSKKLLLSDSGFYLCAWSVLRSNTGELFFGEGSRLTVL.

This clone was observed a few times. The genes are TRBV30 and TRBJ1-4, with 8 nucleotides matching TRBD1. There are 17 residues in the CDR3. CDR1 GTSNPN and CDR2 SVGIG come from the germline V gene (reference sequence). The V gene end was trimmed by 2 bases and the J gene end by 8 bases; junction bases not matched to a gene: 16. The CDR3 nucleotides are TGTGCCTGGAGTACCGGACAGGGTAGCTTGGGTACGGAAAAACTGTTTTTT. Its protein product is CAWSTGQGSLGTEKLFF. Looking up the rest from reference TRBV30 and TRBJ1-4 gives the full variable domain: SQTIHQWPATLVQPVGSPLSLECTVEGTSNPNLYWYRQAAGRGLQLLFYSVGIGQISSEVPQNLSASRPQDRQFILSSKKLLLSDSGFYLCAWSTGQGSLGTEKLFFGSGTQLSVL.

The sample holds a few counts of this clone. The chain recombines TRBV7-2 with TRBJ1-5; maybe TRBD1 (6 bases). The V and J ends lost 3 bases and 2 bases respectively, with 20 bases between them. The germline V gene encodes CDR1 SGHTA and CDR2 FQGNSA. The CDR3 spans 18 residues. This CDR3 reads CASSLPGHFTGGNQPQHF. The CDR3 coding sequence is TGTGCCAGCAGCTTGCCGGGACACTTCACAGGAGGCAATCAGCCCCAGCATTTT.

The J gene is TRBJ1-5, the V gene TRBV4-1; 12 bases align to TRBD1. The junction had 9 bases not matched to a gene; V was cut back by 3 bases and J by 6 bases. The CDR3 extends over 17 amino acids. CDR1 MGHRA and CDR2 YSYEKL come from the germline V gene. DNA for the CDR3: TGCGCCAGCAGCCACATAAAGGGACAGGGGGCAAGTCAGCCCCAGCATTTT. This codes for CASSHIKGQGASQPQHF.

The chain carries TRBV7-9 and TRBJ2-3, with 8 bases identical to TRBD2. After removal of 8 bases from V and 2 bases from J, the junction contained 3 bases not matched to a gene. Per germline, CDR1 SEHNR and CDR2 FQNEAQ (reference sequence). CDR3 length equals 13 residues. The CDR3 loop reads CASGGLDTDTQYF. The CDR3 nucleotides read TGTGCCAGCGGGGGACTAGACACAGATACGCAGTATTTT.

This chain joins TRBV9 and TRBJ1-6; D gene ambiguous. Germline assignment: CDR1 SGDLS and CDR2 YYNGEE. The CDR3 totals 13 residues. V was cut by 3 bases and J by 6 bases, with 7 bases left in between. CDR3 sequence: CASSATTNSPLHF. CDR3 DNA: TGTGCCAGCAGCGCGACGACTAATTCACCCCTCCACTTT.

V usage is TRBV6-6 and J usage is TRBJ1-1, with 7 bases lining up with TRBD1. CDR3 length: 14 residues. Germline-derived CDR1 and CDR2 are MNHNY and SVGAGI (reference sequence). The junction had 7 bases not matched to a gene; V was cut back by 6 bases and J by 3 bases. The CDR3: CASSRQGLDTEAFF. The CDR3 DNA sequence: TGTGCCAGCAGCCGACAGGGTTTAGACACTGAAGCTTTCTTT.

Details on this clone: The sample holds other DNA sequences that translate to the same CDR3. The V and J genes are TRBV5-1 and TRBJ2-2, with 7 nucleotides matching TRBD1. The germline CDR1 and CDR2 sequences are SGHRS and YFSETQ. The CDR3 consists of 15 residues. J lost 1 base, V lost 0 bases, and 0 bases had no gene match. CDR3 sequence (DNA): TGCGCCAGCAGCTTGGGACAGGGGAACACCGGGGAGCTGTTTTTT. It codes for CASSLGQGNTGELFF. The full variable domain, its missing parts supplied by reference TRBV5-1 and TRBJ2-2, is KAGVTQTPRYLIKTRGQQVTLSCSPISGHRSVSWYQQTPGQGLQFLFEYFSETQRNKGNFPGRFSGRQFSNSRSEMNVSTLELGDSALYLCASSLGQGNTGELFFGEGSRLTVL.

CDR3 coding DNA: TGTGCCAGCAGCGTAGGGAACAATCAGCCCCAGCATTTT. This encodes CASSVGNNQPQHF. This chain joins TRBV9 and TRBJ1-5; D remains unclear. This CDR3 is built from 13 residues. The V end was cut by 0 bases, the J end by 3 bases, with 4 bases between. Germline CDR1 reads SGDLS; CDR2 reads YYNGEE.

This clone was seen only a few times. Other DNA sequences in the sample encode the same CDR3. V and J are TRBV5-1 and TRBJ2-5; D gene unclear. CDR3 length: 12 amino acids. V gave up 4 bases and J gave up 5 bases, with 9 bases separating them. The germline gives CDR1 SGHRS, CDR2 YFSETQ. CDR3 in amino acids: CASSPEWETQYF. The CDR3 bases are TGCGCCAGCAGCCCTGAGTGGGAGACCCAGTACTTC.

This clone was seen more than once but under ten times. The chain is built from TRBV11-3 and TRBJ2-7; tentative D call: TRBD1 (6 bases). Germline V gives CDR1 SGHNT, CDR2 YENEEA. The CDR3 is 15 residues long. V gave up 5 bases and J gave up 2 bases, with 16 bases separating them. CDR3 region: CASSPGARSPYEQYF. The CDR3 region has the DNA TGTGCCAGCAGCCCAGGGGCCAGGTCGCCCTACGAGCAGTACTTC. The whole variable domain, remainder taken from reference TRBV11-3 and TRBJ2-7, is EAGVVQSPRYKIIEKKQPVAFWCNPISGHNTLYWYLQNLGQGPELLIRYENEEAVDDSQLPKDRFSAERLKGVDSTLKIQPAELGDSAVYLCASSPGARSPYEQYFGPGTRLTVT.

CDR3 coding DNA: TGTGCCAGCAGTGAATATATTAGGGAGGTAGGATACGAGCAGTACTTC. Translating it yields CASSEYIREVGYEQYF. The chain uses TRBV25-1 and TRBJ2-7; D is possibly TRBD2 (6 bases). The CDR3 spans 16 residues. Germline-derived CDR1 and CDR2 are MGHDK and SYGVNS. Trimming took off 0 bases at V and 4 bases at J, with 16 bases between the two ends.

V and J are TRBV5-1 and TRBJ2-1; 8 bases match TRBD1. The ends lost 0 bases at V and 11 bases at J; junction bases unmatched: 4. Germline V CDR1 and CDR2: SGHRS, YFSETQ. This CDR3 has 13 amino acids. The CDR3 nucleotides read TGCGCCAGCAGCTTGGACGGACAGGGCCAGCAGTTCTTC. Translating it yields CASSLDGQGQQFF.